The clone carrying this T cell receptor beta chain was observed a handful of times. Its antigen is unknown. The data belong to a study of T cell responses to AZD1222 COVID-19 vaccine. Study results and caveats: Sampled repertoires all dated from after the peak T cell response.

Second doses at about 4 or about 12 weeks were pooled. This table comes from immunoSEQ multiplex PCR, and its TCRdb copy is limited to in-frame clones, with some not included. The data hold 100,000 to 120,000 clones, with 80% to 95% observed a single time. The receptor was derived from an adult who received the AZD1222 COVID-19 vaccine. Sequenced here: peripheral blood, sampled 28 days after the second AZD1222 dose.

As DNA, the CDR3 is TGTGCCAGTACGGAAGCTAACTATGGCTACACCTTC. It codes for CASTEANYGYTF. The chain has TRBV19 and TRBJ1-2; D not resolved. From germline, CDR1 is LNHDA and CDR2 SQIVND (reference sequence). The germline V and J ends were trimmed by 7 bases and 0 bases, with 6 bases remaining between them. This CDR3 has 12 residues.